The 12 T cell receptor beta chains below were found in one sample sequenced in a study of beta chain features in type 1 diabetes. Study-level findings and limits: When Type 1 diabetes patients were examined, their TCRB CDR3s proved moderately but significantly shorter in all four CD4+ subsets.

Reverse transcription of all isolated RNA meant that expressed TCRB transcripts were sequenced. The protocol was immunoSEQ multiplex PCR, while the TCRdb copy is restricted to in-frame clones and leaves out a portion. The sample gives roughly 350,000 clones, 8.5% to 10% of which show up once; about 0.64% is in the top ten. For these TCRs, the target antigens are not known. The sequenced material came from central memory CD4+ T cells from blood. These receptor sequences come from a man aged 25-45 years with type 1 diabetes.

A remark on this clone: The junction departs from the called germline gene at one end, perhaps through a read error. The V call is TRBV9, the J call TRBJ2-1; the D gene is possibly TRBD2 (6 bases). CDR1 is SGDLS, CDR2 YYNGEE, per germline. The CDR3 sequence is 16 residues long. For the CDR3, the DNA is TGTGCCGGCAGCGTAGCCCCCGGGAGCCAAGGCCATGAGCAGTTCTTC. As protein: CAGSVAPGSQGHEQFF.

This clone was found many times. V gene TRBV7-9 combines with J gene TRBJ1-1, with D hard to call. Germline values: CDR1 SEHNR, CDR2 FQNEAQ (reference sequence). The ends were cut back, 5 bases at V and 7 bases at J, with 17 bases in the middle. This CDR3 region has 14 residues. The CDR3 DNA reads TGTGCCAGCAGCACCCATTCAGTAGGCCTTGAAGCTTTCTTT. It codes for CASSTHSVGLEAFF.

This clone showed up just a few times. The identical CDR3 is also encoded by other nucleotide sequences in the sample. The chain's CDR3 is CASSPGRDTQYF. CDR3 nucleotide sequence: TGTGCCAGCAGCCCAGGGAGAGATACGCAGTATTTT. V and J are TRBV28 and TRBJ2-3, with D perhaps matching TRBD1 or TRBD2 (5 bases each). There are 12 residues in the CDR3. Trimming cost V 6 bases and J 5 bases, with 9 bases left between them. CDR1 and CDR2 (germline): MDHEN, SYDVKM.

V usage is TRBV30 and J usage is TRBJ1-3; no reliable D call. Trimming took 0 bases from V and 0 from J, leaving 6 bases between them. Per the germline V gene, CDR1 is GTSNPN and CDR2 is SVGIG (reference sequence). This CDR3 has 14 amino acids. Here the CDR3 reads CAWSVGISGNTIYF. The CDR3, as DNA: TGTGCCTGGAGTGTTGGGATCTCTGGAAACACCATATATTTT.

The V gene is TRBV11-2, the J gene TRBJ2-3, with unresolved D. Trimming left V 3 bases short and J 6 bases short, with 10 bases between. In germline, CDR1 is SGHAT, CDR2 FQNNGV. The CDR3 totals 13 residues. The CDR3 sequence: CASSFSVQDTQYF. CDR3 coding DNA: TGTGCCAGCAGCTTCTCCGTGCAGGATACGCAGTATTTT.

This clone has a handful of counts. A read error likely explains this, since a far larger clone differs by one base. The CDR3: CASSFQETQYF. The CDR3 bases are TGTGCCAGCAGCTTCCAAGAGACCCAGTACTTC. This rearrangement joins TRBV4-2 to TRBJ2-5; D is unclear. The length of the CDR3 is 11 residues. V was clipped by 5 bases and J by 1 base, with 2 bases between them. The V gene's germline CDR1 is LGHNA and CDR2 YNFKEQ.

The chain joins TRBV28 to TRBJ1-4; possible D gene TRBD1, 6 bases. The germline V gene has CDR1 MDHEN and CDR2 SYDVKM. This CDR3 region has 13 residues. Trimming took 7 bases from V and 7 from J, leaving 13 bases between them. The CDR3: CASILGGSEKLFF. CDR3 DNA: TGTGCCAGCATCTTAGGGGGAAGTGAAAAACTGTTTTTT. The variable domain in full, with the rest retrieved from reference TRBV28 and TRBJ1-4, is DVKVTQSSRYLVKRTGEKVFLECVQDMDHENMFWYRQDPGLGLRLIYFSYDVKMKEKGDIPEGYSVSREKKERFSLILESASTNQTSMYLCASILGGSEKLFFGSGTQLSVL.

This chain uses TRBV11-2 with TRBJ2-1, with 8 bases identical to TRBD2. V shed 7 bases, J shed 5 bases, and the junction held 7 bases outside the gene matches. Germline V gives CDR1 SGHAT, CDR2 FQNNGV. The CDR3 totals 14 residues. CDR3 DNA sequence: TGTGCCAGCACCCGGGGGGGAGTGAACAATGAGCAGTTCTTC. Translation: CASTRGGVNNEQFF.

This clone has just a few counts. CDR3 in amino acids: CASSFAGASETQYF. For the CDR3, the DNA is TGTGCCAGCAGCTTTGCGGGGGCGTCAGAGACCCAGTACTTC. This rearrangement joins TRBV5-4 to TRBJ2-5; D might be TRBD2 (7 bases). Germline V gene lookup returns CDR1 SGHNT and CDR2 YYREEE (reference sequence). This CDR3 is built from 14 residues. Trimming took off 2 bases at V and 4 bases at J, with 12 bases between the two ends.

The J gene is TRBJ1-2, the V gene TRBV7-2, with D perhaps matching TRBD1 (5 bases). This CDR3 has 13 residues. Germline-derived CDR1 and CDR2 are SGHTA and FQGNSA. With 5 bases removed from V and 5 bases from J, the gap between germline ends came to 12 bases. The CDR3 nucleotides are TGTGCCAGCAGCGGTCAGGGAGTATATGGCTACACCTTC. Its translation is CASSGQGVYGYTF.

There are a few counts of this clone. The chain joins TRBV5-1 to TRBJ1-1; a weak D match, TRBD1 (6 bases). CDR1 and CDR2 (germline): SGHRS, YFSETQ. This CDR3 contains 13 residues. Deletions cut 5 bases from V and 7 bases from J, with 15 bases between. CDR3 bases: TGCGCCAGCAGGGACAGCCGGGCCTATGAAGCTTTCTTT. Translated, it gives CASRDSRAYEAFF.

The table lists this clone with many counts. Written as DNA, the CDR3 is TGCAGCGTGAAGTCCTACGAGCAGTACTTC. Translated: CSVKSYEQYF. The chain uses TRBV29-1 and TRBJ2-7; D is unclear. Trimming stripped 6 bases from V and 1 base from J, with 4 bases between. The length of the CDR3 is 10 residues. Germline CDR1 and CDR2: SQVTM and ANQGSEA.